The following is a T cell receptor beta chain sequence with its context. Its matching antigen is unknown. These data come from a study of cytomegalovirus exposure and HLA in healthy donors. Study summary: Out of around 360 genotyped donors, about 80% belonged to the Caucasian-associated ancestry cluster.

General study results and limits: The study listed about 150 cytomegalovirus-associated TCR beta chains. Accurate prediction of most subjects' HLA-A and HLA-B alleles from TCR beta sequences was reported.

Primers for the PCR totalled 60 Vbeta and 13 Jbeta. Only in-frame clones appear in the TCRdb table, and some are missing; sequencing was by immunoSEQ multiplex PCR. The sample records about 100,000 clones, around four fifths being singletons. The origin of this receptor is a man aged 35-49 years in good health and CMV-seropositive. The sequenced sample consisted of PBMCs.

CDR3 residues: CASSFRTSLTYNEQFF. Here the CDR3 DNA reads TGTGCCAGCAGTTTCCGGACTAGTTTAACCTACAATGAGCAGTTCTTC. J is TRBJ2-1 and V is TRBV28; the match to TRBD2 covers 7 bases. Germline V CDR1 and CDR2: MDHEN, SYDVKM. V shed 3 bases and J 2 bases; nucleotides not matched to a gene: 7. CDR3 size: 16 residues.